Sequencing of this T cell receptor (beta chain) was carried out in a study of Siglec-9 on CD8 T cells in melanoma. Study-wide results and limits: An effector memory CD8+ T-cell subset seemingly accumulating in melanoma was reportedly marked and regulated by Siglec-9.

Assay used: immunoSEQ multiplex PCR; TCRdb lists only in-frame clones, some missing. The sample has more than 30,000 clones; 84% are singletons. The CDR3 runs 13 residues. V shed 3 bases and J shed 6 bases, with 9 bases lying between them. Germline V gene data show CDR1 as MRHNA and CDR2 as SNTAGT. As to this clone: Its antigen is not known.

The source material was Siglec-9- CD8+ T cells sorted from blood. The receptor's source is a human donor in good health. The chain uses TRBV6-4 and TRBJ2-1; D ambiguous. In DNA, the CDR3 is TGTGCCAGCAGTGAAGGGAACACCAATGAGCAGTTCTTC. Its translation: CASSEGNTNEQFF.